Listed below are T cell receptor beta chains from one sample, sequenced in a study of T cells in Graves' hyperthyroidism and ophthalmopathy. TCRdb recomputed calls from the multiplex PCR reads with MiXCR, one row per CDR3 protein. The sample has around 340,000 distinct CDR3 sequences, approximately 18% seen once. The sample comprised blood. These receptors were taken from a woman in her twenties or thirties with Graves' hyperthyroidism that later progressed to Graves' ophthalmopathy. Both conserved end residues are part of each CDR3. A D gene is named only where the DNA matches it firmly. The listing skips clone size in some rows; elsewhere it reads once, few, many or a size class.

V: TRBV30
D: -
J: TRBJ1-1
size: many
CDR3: CAWKSLRGYTEAFF
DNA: TGTGCCTGGAAATCCCTAAGGGGCTACACTGAAGCTTTCTTT

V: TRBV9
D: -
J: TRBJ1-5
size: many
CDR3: CASSGTGYSNQPQHF
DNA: TGTGCCAGCAGCGGAACAGGGTATAGCAATCAGCCCCAGCATTTT

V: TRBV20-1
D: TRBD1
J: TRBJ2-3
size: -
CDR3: CSASSTGAPTDTQYF
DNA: TGCAGTGCTAGTTCGACAGGGGCCCCCACAGATACGCAGTATTTT

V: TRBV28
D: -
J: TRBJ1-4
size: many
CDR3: CASSLTGAPEKLFF
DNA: TGTGCCAGCAGTTTAACAGGAGCACCCGAAAAACTGTTTTTT

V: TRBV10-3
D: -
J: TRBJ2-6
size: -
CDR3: CAISEWGPGQAGANVLTF
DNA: TGTGCCATCAGTGAGTGGGGTCCAGGGCAGGCTGGGGCCAACGTCCTGACTTTC

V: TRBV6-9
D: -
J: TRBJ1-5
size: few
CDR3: CASSYGRISNRPQHF
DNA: TGTGCCAGCAGTTACGGCAGGATTAGCAATCGGCCCCAGCATTTT

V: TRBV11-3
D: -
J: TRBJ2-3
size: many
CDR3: CASSARGTDTQYF
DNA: TGTGCCAGCAGCGCTCGGGGTACCGATACGCAGTATTTT

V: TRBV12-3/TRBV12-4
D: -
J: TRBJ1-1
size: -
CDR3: CASSLARAFKAFF
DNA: TGTGCCAGCAGTTTAGCCAGGGCGTTCAAAGCTTTCTTT

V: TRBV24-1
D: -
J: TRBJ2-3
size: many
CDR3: CATSATTSTDTQYF
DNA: TGTGCCACCTCGGCGACCACCAGCACAGATACGCAGTATTTT

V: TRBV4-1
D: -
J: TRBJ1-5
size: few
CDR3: CASSQEGVQPQHF
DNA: TGCGCCAGCAGCCAAGAAGGAGTTCAGCCCCAGCATTTT

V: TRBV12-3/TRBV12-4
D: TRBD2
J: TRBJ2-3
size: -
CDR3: CASSLEGFLRGDTDTQYF
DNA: TGTGCCAGCAGTTTAGAGGGTTTTTTGCGGGGGGACACAGATACGCAGTATTTT

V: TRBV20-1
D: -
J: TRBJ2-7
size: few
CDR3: CSARRPGQSYEQYF
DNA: TGCAGTGCTCGGAGGCCTGGACAGAGCTACGAGCAGTACTTC

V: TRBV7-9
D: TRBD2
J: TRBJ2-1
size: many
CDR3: CASSLVLLAGIYNEQFF
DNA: TGTGCCAGCAGCTTAGTGTTACTAGCGGGCATATACAATGAGCAGTTCTTC

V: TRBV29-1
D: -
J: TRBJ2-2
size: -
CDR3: CSGTGLAGELFF
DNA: TGCAGCGGAACAGGGCTCGCCGGGGAGCTGTTTTTT

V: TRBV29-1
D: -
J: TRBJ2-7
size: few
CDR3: CSVLSGDYEQYF
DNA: TGCAGCGTCTTGTCGGGGGACTACGAGCAGTACTTC

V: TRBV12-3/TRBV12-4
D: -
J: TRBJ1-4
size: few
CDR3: CASSLDLGLEGEKLFF
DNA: TGTGCCAGCAGTCTAGACTTAGGACTGGAGGGTGAAAAACTGTTTTTT

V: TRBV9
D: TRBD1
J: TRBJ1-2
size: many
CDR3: CASSVPLGGQGALYGYTF
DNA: TGTGCCAGCAGCGTACCCCTTGGGGGACAGGGGGCTCTGTATGGCTACACCTTC

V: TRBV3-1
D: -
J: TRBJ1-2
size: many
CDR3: CASSHRGHNYGYTF
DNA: TGTGCCAGCAGCCACAGGGGCCATAACTATGGCTACACCTTC

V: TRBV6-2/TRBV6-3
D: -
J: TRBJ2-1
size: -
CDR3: CASSYIGLAPNEQFF
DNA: TGTGCCAGCAGTTATATAGGGCTAGCCCCCAATGAGCAGTTCTTC

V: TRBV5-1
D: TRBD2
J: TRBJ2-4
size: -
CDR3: CASGMGHHTGGAKNIQYF
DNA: TGCGCCAGCGGCATGGGACATCACACGGGGGGGGCCAAAAACATTCAGTACTTC

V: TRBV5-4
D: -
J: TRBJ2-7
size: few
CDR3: CASSFGPAATYEQYF
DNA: TGTGCCAGCAGCTTCGGCCCAGCGGCCACCTACGAGCAGTACTTC

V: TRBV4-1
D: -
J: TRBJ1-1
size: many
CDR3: CASSQTEQGNTEAFF
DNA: TGCGCCAGCAGCCAGACGGAACAGGGGAACACTGAAGCTTTCTTT

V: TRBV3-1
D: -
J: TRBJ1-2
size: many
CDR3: CASSQGPPDSGYTF
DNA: TGTGCCAGCAGCCAAGGCCCCCCGGACAGTGGCTACACCTTC

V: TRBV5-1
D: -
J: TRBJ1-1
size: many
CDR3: CASSLELERGTEAFF
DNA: TGCGCCAGCAGCTTGGAGTTAGAAAGGGGCACTGAAGCTTTCTTT

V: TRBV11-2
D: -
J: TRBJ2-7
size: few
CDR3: CASSLPNERDEQYF
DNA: TGTGCCAGCAGCTTGCCAAATGAGCGCGACGAGCAGTACTTC

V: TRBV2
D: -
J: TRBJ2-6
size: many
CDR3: CASRNRALLTSGANVLTF
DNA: TGTGCCAGCAGGAACAGGGCCCTCCTAACCTCTGGGGCCAACGTCCTGACTTTC

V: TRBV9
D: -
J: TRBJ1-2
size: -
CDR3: CASSVRETNYGYTF
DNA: TGTGCCAGCAGCGTAAGGGAGACCAACTATGGCTACACCTTC

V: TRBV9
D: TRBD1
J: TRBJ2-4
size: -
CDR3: CASSASTGAENIQYF
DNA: TGTGCCAGCAGCGCCTCTACAGGGGCCGAAAACATTCAGTACTTC

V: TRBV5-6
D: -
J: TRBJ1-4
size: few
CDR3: CASSQPDGLNEKLFF
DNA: TGTGCCAGCAGCCAGCCCGACGGACTAAATGAAAAACTGTTTTTT

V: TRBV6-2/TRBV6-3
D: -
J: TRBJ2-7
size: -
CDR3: CASSDPDSSYEQYF
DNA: TGTGCCAGCAGTGACCCCGACAGCTCCTACGAGCAGTACTTC

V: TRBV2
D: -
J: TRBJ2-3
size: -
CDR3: CASRPDFGTDTQYF
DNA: TGTGCCAGCCGTCCAGATTTCGGGACAGATACGCAGTATTTT

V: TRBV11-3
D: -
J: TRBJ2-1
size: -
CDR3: CASSLVERAGVRVLYNEQFF
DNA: TGTGCCAGCAGCTTAGTAGAGAGAGCTGGGGTCAGGGTTCTCTACAATGAGCAGTTCTTC

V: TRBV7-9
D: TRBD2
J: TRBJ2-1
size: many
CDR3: CASSSSGGLSYNEQFF
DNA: TGTGCCAGCAGTTCTAGCGGGGGACTCTCCTACAATGAGCAGTTCTTC

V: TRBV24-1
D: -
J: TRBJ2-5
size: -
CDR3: CATSASSGEETQYF
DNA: TGTGCCACCAGTGCCTCCTCAGGGGAAGAGACCCAGTACTTC

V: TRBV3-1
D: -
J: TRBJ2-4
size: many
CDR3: CASSQTTSYAKNIQYF
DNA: TGTGCCAGCAGCCAAACTACTAGTTACGCCAAAAACATTCAGTACTTC

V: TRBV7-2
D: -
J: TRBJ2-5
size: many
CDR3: CASSSPSAQYF
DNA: TGTGCCAGCAGCTCACCTTCGGCCCAGTACTTC

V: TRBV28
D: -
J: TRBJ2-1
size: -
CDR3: CASSWGGLATSYNEQFF
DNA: TGTGCCAGCAGTTGGGGAGGACTTGCAACCTCCTACAATGAGCAGTTCTTC